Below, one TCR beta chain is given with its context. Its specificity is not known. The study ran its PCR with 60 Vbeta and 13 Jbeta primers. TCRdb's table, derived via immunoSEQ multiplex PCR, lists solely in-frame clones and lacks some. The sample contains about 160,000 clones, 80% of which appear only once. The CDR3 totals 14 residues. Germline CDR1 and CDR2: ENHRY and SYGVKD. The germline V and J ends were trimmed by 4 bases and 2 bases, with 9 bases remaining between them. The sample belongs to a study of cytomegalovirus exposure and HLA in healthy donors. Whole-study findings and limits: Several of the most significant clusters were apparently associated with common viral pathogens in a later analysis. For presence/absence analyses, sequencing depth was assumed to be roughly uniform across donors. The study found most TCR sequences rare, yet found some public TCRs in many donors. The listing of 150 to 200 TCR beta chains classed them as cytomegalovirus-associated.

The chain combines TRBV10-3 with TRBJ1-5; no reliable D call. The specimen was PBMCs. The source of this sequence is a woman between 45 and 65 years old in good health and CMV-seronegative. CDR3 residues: CAISGTDGNQPQHF. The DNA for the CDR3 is TGTGCCATCAGTGGGACTGATGGCAATCAGCCCCAGCATTTT.